This T cell receptor beta chain was found in a study of T cell responses to AZD1222 COVID-19 vaccine. Of note for this clone: The antigen is not known.

Study-wide findings and caveats: Just a handful of AZD1222 recipients were seropositive at baseline. Among the donors, most were white British and more were female, and clonal diversity was possibly underestimated. Vaccine-related CD4 TCRs covered spike, predominating at 160-218 and 743-854. Targets within unmutated variant regions were reportedly found for nearly half of spike-specific TCRs.

Only in-frame clones appear in the TCRdb table, and some are missing; sequencing was by immunoSEQ multiplex PCR. The sample shows about 200,000 clones, around 93% of them seen only once. The TCR sequence derives from an adult who received the AZD1222 COVID-19 vaccine. The sequences come from peripheral blood, collected 28 days after the second AZD1222 dose.

The CDR3 loop is CASSPPGQGVRNTEAFF. The CDR3, as DNA: TGCGCCAGCAGCCCCCCCGGGCAGGGGGTAAGGAACACTGAAGCTTTCTTT. The rearrangement joins TRBV4-1 to TRBJ1-1, with 7 bases identical to TRBD1. CDR1 and CDR2 from the germline V gene are MGHRA and YSYEKL. Unmatched junction bases numbered 12, after V lost 4 bases and J lost 1 base. The CDR3 is made up of 17 amino acids.